The 18 T cell receptor beta chains listed next were all sequenced from one sample in a study of cytomegalovirus exposure and HLA in healthy donors (dated by TCRdb to about 2017). The library was generated by the immunoSEQ multiplex PCR assay. A mixture of 60 forward primers for TCR Vbeta segments and 13 reverse primers for TCR Jbeta segments was used in the multiplex PCR. What TCRdb holds here is the immuneACCESS table cut down to in-frame rearrangements. Part of the clones is not present; checked against another copy, under half of the missing clones reflect an unresolved V gene, and the others are unexplained. The sample table holds about 110,000 clones, of which approximately 78% were seen once. Of the sample, just under 8.5% falls within the top ten clones. Sequencing was performed on PBMCs. These receptors all come from a woman aged 35 to 49 in good health and CMV-seropositive.

This chain links TRBV4-3 with TRBJ2-1; D gene ambiguous. Trimming cost V 1 base and J 9 bases, with 16 bases left between them. CDR3 size: 15 residues. Germline V lookup: CDR1 LGHNA, CDR2 YSLEER. The CDR3 DNA sequence: TGCGCCAGCAGCCAAGGGTCGCGGCAAAATGCTGAGCAGTTCTTC. Residues: CASSQGSRQNAEQFF.

This clone has just one count. The chain links TRBV7-9 to TRBJ2-7; D might be TRBD2 (5 bases). Deletions cut 7 bases from V and 3 bases from J, with 13 bases between. This CDR3 comprises 13 residues. The germline gives CDR1 SEHNR, CDR2 FQNEAQ (reference sequence). This chain's CDR3 is CASNKGGVYEQYF. As DNA, the CDR3 is TGTGCCAGCAACAAAGGAGGCGTCTACGAGCAGTACTTC.

The chain is built from TRBV7-9 and TRBJ1-2, with a tentative D call TRBD1 (5 bases). Trimming shortened V by 0 bases and J by 1 base, and 15 bases separated the two germline ends. Per the germline V gene, CDR1 is SEHNR and CDR2 is FQNEAQ (reference sequence). The CDR3 covers 17 residues. The CDR3 DNA sequence: TGTGCCAGCAGCTTAGCGCTCCGAACAGGAGATAACTATGGCTACACCTTC. As protein: CASSLALRTGDNYGYTF. Combining the CDR3 with reference TRBV7-9 and TRBJ1-2 gives the whole variable domain DTGVSQNPRHKITKRGQNVTFRCDPISEHNRLYWYRQTLGQGPEFLTYFQNEAQLEKSRLLSDRFSAERPKGSFSTLEIQRTEQGDSAMYLCASSLALRTGDNYGYTFGSGTRLTVV.

V is TRBV2 and J is TRBJ1-2, with 12 bases lining up with TRBD1. The CDR3 is 15 amino acids. The V gene's germline CDR1 is SNHLY and CDR2 FYNNEI. V trimming: 6 bases; J trimming: 3 bases; junction bases outside the gene matches: 5. DNA of the CDR3: TGTGCCAGCAGCCCGGGGACAGGGGGCTACTATGGCTACACCTTC. Protein product: CASSPGTGGYYGYTF.

This clone was seen once. The chain couples TRBV5-4 to TRBJ2-7, with 8 bases that match TRBD2. Germline lookup yields CDR1 SGHNT and CDR2 YYREEE (reference sequence). CDR3 length: 15 amino acids. V lost 4 bases and J lost 5; bases outside the gene matches: 11. CDR3 protein: CASSPGGASRHEQYF. The CDR3 nucleotides are TGTGCCAGCAGCCCGGGGGGGGCTAGCCGGCACGAGCAGTACTTC.

The chain has TRBV7-2 and TRBJ1-5; D is ambiguous. The length of the CDR3 is 13 residues. V gave up 0 bases and J gave up 5 bases, with 5 bases separating them. The germline V gene has CDR1 SGHTA and CDR2 FQGNSA. The CDR3 here is CASSLAGDQPQHF. The CDR3 bases are TGTGCCAGCAGCTTAGCCGGGGATCAGCCCCAGCATTTT.

The chain joins TRBV6-5 to TRBJ2-2; 11 nucleotides align to TRBD1. V shed 7 bases, J shed 3 bases, and the junction held 4 bases outside the gene matches. Germline V lookup: CDR1 MNHEY, CDR2 SVGAGI. The CDR3 extends over 15 amino acids. The chain's CDR3 is CASTRTGGHTGELFF. As DNA, the CDR3 is TGTGCCAGCACCCGGACAGGGGGCCACACCGGGGAGCTGTTTTTT.

The genes are TRBV29-1 and TRBJ2-3, with 7 bases lining up with TRBD1. V lost 7 bases to trimming and J lost 4 bases; unmatched junction nucleotides: 11. CDR3 length: 14 amino acids. CDR1 is SQVTM, CDR2 ANQGSEA, per germline. CDR3 coding DNA: TGCAGCGCCTCGACAGGGTGGGTCGCAGATACGCAGTATTTT. This codes for CSASTGWVADTQYF.

The genes are TRBV6-5 and TRBJ1-5; D unresolved. V was trimmed by 0 bases and J by 6 bases, leaving 6 bases between them. The CDR3 runs 13 residues. CDR1 is MNHEY and CDR2 is SVGAGI in the germline V gene. The CDR3 DNA reads TGTGCCAGCAGTTACTCGACGGGTCAGCCCCAGCATTTT. This sequence encodes CASSYSTGQPQHF.

The rearrangement joins TRBV5-1 to TRBJ2-7; TRBD1 matches at 9 bases. The CDR3 runs to 16 residues. Trimming cost V 3 bases and J 0 bases; bases outside gene matches: 7. Per the germline V gene, CDR1 is SGHRS and CDR2 is YFSETQ. The CDR3 DNA is TGCGCCAGCAGCTACGGGACAGGGACAGTCTCCTACGAGCAGTACTTC. Its protein is CASSYGTGTVSYEQYF.

The chain recombines TRBV2 with TRBJ1-3; a weak D match, TRBD1 (6 bases). This CDR3 is built from 12 residues. Germline V gene data show CDR1 as SNHLY and CDR2 as FYNNEI. DNA of the CDR3: TGTGCAACAGGGAGTCGTGGAAACACCATATATTTT. Protein sequence: CATGSRGNTIYF. Based on the CDR3 plus reference TRBV2 and TRBJ1-3, the full variable domain is EPEVTQTPSHQVTQMGQEVILRCVPISNHLYFYWYRQILGQKVEFLVSFYNNEISEKSEIFDDQFSVERPDGSNFTLKIRSTKLEDSAMYFCATGSRGNTIYFGEGSWLTVV.

This clone is a singleton in its sample. The V and J genes are TRBV27 and TRBJ2-7; tentative D call: TRBD1 (5 bases). The CDR3 has 13 amino acids. Trimming cost V 8 bases and J 4 bases, with 15 bases left between them. The germline V gene has CDR1 MNHEY and CDR2 SMNVEV (reference sequence). In DNA form, the CDR3 reads TGTGCCAGCTGGCCTTGGGGCTCGTACGAGCAGTACTTC. It specifies CASWPWGSYEQYF.

The chain couples TRBV7-2 to TRBJ1-1; D ambiguous. Germline V lookup: CDR1 SGHTA, CDR2 FQGNSA. The CDR3 is 12 amino acids. V lost 4 bases and J lost 7, with 10 bases in between. CDR3 loop: CASSSVKIEAFF. The CDR3 nucleotides are TGTGCCAGCAGCTCAGTCAAGATTGAAGCTTTCTTT.

The CDR3 reads CASSLVSRGLTEAFF. The CDR3 nucleotides are TGTGCCAGCAGCTTAGTTTCGAGGGGGCTGACTGAAGCTTTCTTT. This chain links TRBV11-1 with TRBJ1-1, with 7 bases fitting TRBD1. The V segment lost 1 base and the J segment 5 bases; nucleotides outside the gene matches: 7. CDR1 SGHAT and CDR2 FQDESV come from the germline V gene (reference sequence). The CDR3 covers 15 residues.

The genes are TRBV5-1 and TRBJ2-7; TRBD1 aligns across 10 bases. This CDR3 region has 14 residues. Per the germline V gene, CDR1 is SGHRS and CDR2 is YFSETQ. V dropped 0 bases and J dropped 5; count of bases not matched to a gene: 2. The CDR3 loop reads CASSLGQGADEQYF. DNA for the CDR3: TGCGCCAGCAGCTTGGGACAGGGGGCAGACGAGCAGTACTTC.

This chain links TRBV13 with TRBJ2-2; 7 bases agree with TRBD2. The CDR3 sequence is 17 residues long. Germline CDR1 and CDR2: PRHDT and FYEKMQ (reference sequence). The J segment lost 5 bases and the V segment lost 1 base, leaving 10 bases of the junction unmatched. As DNA, the CDR3 is TGTGCCAGCAGCTTAGATGGCGGGGGACCCGGGACCGGGGAGCTGTTTTTT. This encodes CASSLDGGGPGTGELFF.

The chain links TRBV9 to TRBJ2-3; 8 bases agree with TRBD1. With V trimmed by 0 bases and J by 3 bases, 6 bases remained unmatched. Germline V gives CDR1 SGDLS, CDR2 YYNGEE. This CDR3 comprises 16 residues. The CDR3 here is CASSVETGGHTDTQYF. CDR3 DNA sequence: TGTGCCAGCAGCGTAGAAACAGGGGGGCATACAGATACGCAGTATTTT.

V usage is TRBV9 and J usage is TRBJ1-4, with TRBD1 matching over 9 bases. The V gene's germline CDR1 is SGDLS and CDR2 YYNGEE. V was pared by 4 bases and J by 8 bases, with 6 bases of the junction left unmatched. This CDR3 has 14 residues. CDR3 amino acids: CASSLGTGTEKLFF. The DNA for the CDR3 is TGTGCCAGCAGCCTCGGGACAGGGACGGAAAAACTGTTTTTT.